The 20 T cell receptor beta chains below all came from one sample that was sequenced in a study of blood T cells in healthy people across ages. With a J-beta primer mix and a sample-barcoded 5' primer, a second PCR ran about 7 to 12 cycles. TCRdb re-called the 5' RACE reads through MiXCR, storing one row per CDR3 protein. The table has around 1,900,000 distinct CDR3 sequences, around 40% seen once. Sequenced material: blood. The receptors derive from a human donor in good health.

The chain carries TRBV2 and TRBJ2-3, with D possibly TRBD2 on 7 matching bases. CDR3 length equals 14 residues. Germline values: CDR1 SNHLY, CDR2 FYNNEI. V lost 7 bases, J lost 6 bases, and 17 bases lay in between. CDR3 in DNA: TGTGCCAGCAATGGCGGGGGCCGTCCCGATACGCAGTATTTT. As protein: CASNGGGRPDTQYF.

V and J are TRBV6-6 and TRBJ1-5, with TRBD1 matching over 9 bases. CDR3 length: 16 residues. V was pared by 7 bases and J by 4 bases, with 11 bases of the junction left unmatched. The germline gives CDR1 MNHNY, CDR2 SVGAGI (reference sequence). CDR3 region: CASKTGAGQGNQPQHF. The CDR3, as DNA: TGTGCCAGCAAAACCGGTGCTGGACAGGGGAATCAGCCCCAGCATTTT.

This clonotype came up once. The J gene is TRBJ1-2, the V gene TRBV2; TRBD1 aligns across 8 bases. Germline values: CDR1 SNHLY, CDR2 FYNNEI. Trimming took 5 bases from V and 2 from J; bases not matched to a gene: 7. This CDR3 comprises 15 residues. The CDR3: CASSTERDRNYGYTF. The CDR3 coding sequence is TGTGCCAGCAGTACGGAGAGGGACAGGAACTATGGCTACACCTTC. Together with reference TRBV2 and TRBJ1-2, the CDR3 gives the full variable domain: EPEVTQTPSHQVTQMGQEVILRCVPISNHLYFYWYRQILGQKVEFLVSFYNNEISEKSEIFDDQFSVERPDGSNFTLKIRSTKLEDSAMYFCASSTERDRNYGYTFGSGTRLTVV.

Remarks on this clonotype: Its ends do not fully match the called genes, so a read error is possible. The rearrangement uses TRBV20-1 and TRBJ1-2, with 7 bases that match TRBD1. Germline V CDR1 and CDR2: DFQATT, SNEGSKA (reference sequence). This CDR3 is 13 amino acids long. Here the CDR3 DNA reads TGTAGTGCTAGACCCACGTACAGGGGAGGCTACACCTTC. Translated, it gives CSARPTYRGGYTF.

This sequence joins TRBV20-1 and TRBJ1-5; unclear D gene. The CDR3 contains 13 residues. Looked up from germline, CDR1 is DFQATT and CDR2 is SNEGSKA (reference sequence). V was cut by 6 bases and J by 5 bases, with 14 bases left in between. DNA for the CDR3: TGCAGTGCAAATGGGAAGGCCTATCAGCCCCAGCATTTT. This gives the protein CSANGKAYQPQHF.

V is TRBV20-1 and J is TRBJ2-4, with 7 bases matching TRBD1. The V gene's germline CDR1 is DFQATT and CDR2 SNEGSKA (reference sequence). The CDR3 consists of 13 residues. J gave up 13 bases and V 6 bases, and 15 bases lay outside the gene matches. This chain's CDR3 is CSAPQGSGHQQYF. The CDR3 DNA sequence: TGCAGTGCGCCACAGGGGTCTGGTCACCAGCAGTACTTC.

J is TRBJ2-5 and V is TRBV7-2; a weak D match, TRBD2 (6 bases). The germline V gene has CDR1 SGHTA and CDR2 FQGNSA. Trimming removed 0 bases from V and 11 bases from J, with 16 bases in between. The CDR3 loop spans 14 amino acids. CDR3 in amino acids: CASSLAFEGGEQYF. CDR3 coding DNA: TGTGCCAGCAGCTTAGCGTTCGAGGGAGGAGAGCAGTACTTC.

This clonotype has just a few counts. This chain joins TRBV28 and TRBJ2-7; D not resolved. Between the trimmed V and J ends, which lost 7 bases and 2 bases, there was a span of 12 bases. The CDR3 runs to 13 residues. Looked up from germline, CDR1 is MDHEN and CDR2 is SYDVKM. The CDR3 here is CASMNPGAYEQYF. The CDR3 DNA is TGTGCCAGCATGAATCCGGGTGCCTACGAGCAGTACTTC.

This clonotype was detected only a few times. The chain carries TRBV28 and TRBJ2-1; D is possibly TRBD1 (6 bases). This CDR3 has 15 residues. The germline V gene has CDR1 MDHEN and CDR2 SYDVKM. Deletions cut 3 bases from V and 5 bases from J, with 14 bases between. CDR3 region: CASSFPTGQHNEQFF. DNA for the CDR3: TGTGCCAGCAGTTTCCCAACCGGACAGCACAATGAGCAGTTCTTC.

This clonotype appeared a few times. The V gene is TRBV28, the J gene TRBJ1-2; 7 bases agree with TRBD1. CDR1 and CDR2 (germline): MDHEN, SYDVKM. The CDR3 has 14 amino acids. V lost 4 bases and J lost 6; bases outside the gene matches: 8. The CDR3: CASSSTTGADGYTF. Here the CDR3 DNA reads TGTGCCAGCAGTTCCACCACAGGGGCAGATGGCTACACCTTC.

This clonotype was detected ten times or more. The CDR3 protein is CASSLNRPNYGYTF. DNA for the CDR3: TGTGCCAGCAGCTTAAACCGTCCCAACTATGGCTACACCTTC. The chain links TRBV7-8 to TRBJ1-2; no clear D. Trimming stripped 2 bases from V and 2 bases from J, with 9 bases between. Looked up from germline, CDR1 is SGHVS and CDR2 is FQNEAQ. The CDR3 contains 14 residues.

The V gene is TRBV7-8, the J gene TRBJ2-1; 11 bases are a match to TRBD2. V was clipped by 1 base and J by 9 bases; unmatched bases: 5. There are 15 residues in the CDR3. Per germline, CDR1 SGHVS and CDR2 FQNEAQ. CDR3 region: CASSLDLAGGSEQFF. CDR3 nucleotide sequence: TGTGCCAGCAGCTTAGACCTAGCGGGGGGATCTGAGCAGTTCTTC.

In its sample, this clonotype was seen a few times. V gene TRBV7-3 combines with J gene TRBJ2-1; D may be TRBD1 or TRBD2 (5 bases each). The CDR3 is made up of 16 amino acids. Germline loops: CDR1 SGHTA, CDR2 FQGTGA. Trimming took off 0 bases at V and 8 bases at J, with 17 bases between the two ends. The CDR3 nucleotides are TGTGCCAGCAGCTTAACGGGACCCTCGGTGAGACATGAGCAGTTCTTC. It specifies CASSLTGPSVRHEQFF.

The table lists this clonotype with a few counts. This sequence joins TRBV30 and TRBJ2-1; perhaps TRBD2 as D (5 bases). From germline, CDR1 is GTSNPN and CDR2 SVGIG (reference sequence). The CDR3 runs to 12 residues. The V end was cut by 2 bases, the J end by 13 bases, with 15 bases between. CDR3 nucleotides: TGTGCCTGGAGTTTGGCGGGCCTTACCCAGTTCTTC. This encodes CAWSLAGLTQFF.

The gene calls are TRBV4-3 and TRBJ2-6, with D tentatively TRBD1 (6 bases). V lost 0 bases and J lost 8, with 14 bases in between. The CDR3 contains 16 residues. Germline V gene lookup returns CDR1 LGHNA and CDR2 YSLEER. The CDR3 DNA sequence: TGCGCCAGCAGCCAAGATAGTGAAACAGGGACCAACGTCCTGACTTTC. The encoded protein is CASSQDSETGTNVLTF.

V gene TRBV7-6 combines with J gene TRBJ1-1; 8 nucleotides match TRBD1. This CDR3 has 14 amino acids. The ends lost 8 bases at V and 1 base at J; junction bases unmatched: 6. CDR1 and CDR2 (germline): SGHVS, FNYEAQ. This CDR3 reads CASGSGQENTEAFF. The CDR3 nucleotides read TGTGCCAGCGGCTCGGGACAGGAGAACACTGAAGCTTTCTTT.

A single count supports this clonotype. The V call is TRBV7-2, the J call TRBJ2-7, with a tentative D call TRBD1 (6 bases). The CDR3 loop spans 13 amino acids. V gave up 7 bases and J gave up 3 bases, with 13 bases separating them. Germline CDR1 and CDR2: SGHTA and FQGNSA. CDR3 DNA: TGTGCCAGCAACAACAGGGCGAGCTACGAGCAGTACTTC. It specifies CASNNRASYEQYF.

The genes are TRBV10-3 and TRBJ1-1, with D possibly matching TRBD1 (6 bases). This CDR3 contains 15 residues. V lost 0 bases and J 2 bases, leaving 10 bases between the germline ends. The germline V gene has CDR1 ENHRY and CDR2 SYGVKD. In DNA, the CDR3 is TGTGCCATCAGTGAGTCGCAGGGGCTCAACACTGAAGCTTTCTTT. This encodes CAISESQGLNTEAFF.

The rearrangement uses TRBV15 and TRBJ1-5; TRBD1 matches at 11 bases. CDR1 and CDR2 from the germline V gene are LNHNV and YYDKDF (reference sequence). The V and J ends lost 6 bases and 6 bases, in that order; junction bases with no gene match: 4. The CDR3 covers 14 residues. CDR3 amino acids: CATRGTGGFQPQHF. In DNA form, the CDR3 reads TGTGCCACCAGAGGGACAGGGGGGTTTCAGCCCCAGCATTTT.

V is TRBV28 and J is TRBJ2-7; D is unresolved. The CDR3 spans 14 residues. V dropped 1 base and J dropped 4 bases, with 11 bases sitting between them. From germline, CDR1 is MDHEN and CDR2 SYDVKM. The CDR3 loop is CASSLLVRWYEQYF. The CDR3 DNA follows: TGTGCCAGCAGTTTATTGGTCCGATGGTACGAGCAGTACTTC. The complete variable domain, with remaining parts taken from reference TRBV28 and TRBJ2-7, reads DVKVTQSSRYLVKRTGEKVFLECVQDMDHENMFWYRQDPGLGLRLIYFSYDVKMKEKGDIPEGYSVSREKKERFSLILESASTNQTSMYLCASSLLVRWYEQYFGPGTRLTVT.